A single sample gave rise to the 30 T cell receptor beta chains below, sequenced in a study of cytomegalovirus exposure and HLA in healthy donors. The PCR made use of 60 Vbeta and 13 Jbeta primers. Measured with immunoSEQ multiplex PCR; TCRdb has only the in-frame clones, and not every one. The sample shows roughly 100,000 clones, 12% of them seen only once. Material for sequencing was PBMCs. The receptors stem from a man aged 35 to 55 in good health and CMV-seropositive.

Written as DNA, the CDR3 is TGTGCCAGCAGTGGGACGAAAGGGGGTGCTGAAGCTTTCTTT. This codes for CASSGTKGGAEAFF. This chain uses TRBV28 with TRBJ1-1; perhaps TRBD1 as D (6 bases). The V gene's germline CDR1 is MDHEN and CDR2 SYDVKM. With 5 bases removed from V and 6 bases from J, the gap between germline ends came to 16 bases. The CDR3 spans 14 residues.

A few counts support this clone. The J gene is TRBJ2-1, the V gene TRBV11-2, with 11 bases identical to TRBD2. CDR1 and CDR2 (germline): SGHAT, FQNNGV. The ends lost 4 bases at V and 3 bases at J; junction bases unmatched: 5. This CDR3 contains 16 residues. CDR3 nucleotide sequence: TGTGCCAGCAGCTATAGCGGGAGGGCCTTCTACAATGAGCAGTTCTTC. Translating gives CASSYSGRAFYNEQFF.

V gene TRBV18 combines with J gene TRBJ2-3; TRBD1 is a possible D gene (6 bases). Germline CDR1 and CDR2: KGHSH and LQKENI. V lost 3 bases, J lost 2 bases, and 9 bases lay in between. The CDR3 spans 14 residues. CDR3 protein: CASSPPGATDTQYF. The CDR3 bases are TGTGCCAGCTCACCCCCAGGGGCCACAGATACGCAGTATTTT.

This clone has only a few counts. This chain uses TRBV6-5 with TRBJ2-7, with 9 bases fitting TRBD1. V lost 5 bases to trimming and J lost 4 bases; unmatched junction nucleotides: 6. This CDR3 contains 14 residues. Germline-derived CDR1 and CDR2 are MNHEY and SVGAGI. The CDR3 loop reads CASSGQGTGYEQYF. CDR3 nucleotides: TGTGCCAGCAGTGGACAGGGGACAGGTTACGAGCAGTACTTC.

In its sample, this clone was seen a few times. The CDR3 DNA is TGTGCGGGGCGGCGGGAGGATGACAGAGGGCCCAATGAGCAGTTCTTC. The encoded protein is CAGRREDDRGPNEQFF. The chain couples TRBV28 to TRBJ2-1; 8 bases match TRBD2. CDR1 is MDHEN, CDR2 SYDVKM, per germline. The CDR3 spans 16 residues. The full variable domain, completed using reference TRBV28 and TRBJ2-1, is DVKVTQSSRYLVKRTGEKVFLECVQDMDHENMFWYRQDPGLGLRLIYFSYDVKMKEKGDIPEGYSVSREKKERFSLILESASTNQTSMYLCAGRREDDRGPNEQFFGPGTRLTVL.

V gene TRBV15 combines with J gene TRBJ2-3; the match to TRBD2 covers 8 bases. The V segment lost 0 bases and the J segment 0 bases; nucleotides outside the gene matches: 2. Per germline, CDR1 LNHNV and CDR2 YYDKDF (reference sequence). The CDR3 is made up of 16 amino acids. CDR3 nucleotides: TGTGCCACCAGCAGAGAGAAGCGGGGGAGCACAGATACGCAGTATTTT. It is translated as CATSREKRGSTDTQYF.

This clone was counted only a few times. The chain recombines TRBV10-2 with TRBJ1-1; no clear D. This CDR3 is built from 15 residues. V gave up 3 bases and J gave up 1 base, with 12 bases separating them. Germline CDR1 is WSHSY and CDR2 is SAAADI. CDR3 nucleotide sequence: TGCGCCAGCAGTGACCGACGCGGTGGGAACACTGAAGCTTTCTTT. This sequence encodes CASSDRRGGNTEAFF.

The chain combines TRBV29-1 with TRBJ2-5, with 9 bases that match TRBD2. J lost 2 bases, V lost 1 base, and 14 bases had no gene match. This CDR3 region has 18 residues. Germline V gene data show CDR1 as SQVTM and CDR2 as ANQGSEA. The CDR3 loop reads CSVEAGGLAGGRQETQYF. The CDR3 region has the DNA TGCAGCGTTGAAGCGGGGGGACTAGCTGGGGGGAGGCAAGAGACCCAGTACTTC. Complete variable domain (other parts from reference TRBV29-1 and TRBJ2-5): SAVISQKPSRDICQRGTSLTIQCQVDSQVTMMFWYRQQPGQSLTLIATANQGSEATYESGFVIDKFPISRPNLTFSTLTVSNMSPEDSSIYLCSVEAGGLAGGRQETQYFGPGTRLLVL.

This chain links TRBV5-1 with TRBJ2-5, with a tentative D call TRBD2 (6 bases). This CDR3 region has 16 residues. CDR1 SGHRS and CDR2 YFSETQ come from the germline V gene. Trimming pared 0 bases from V and 5 bases from J, leaving 17 bases between. The CDR3 region has the DNA TGCGCCAGCAGCTTGGGCGGGGCCGCACTGTTGGAGACCCAGTACTTC. Translated, it gives CASSLGGAALLETQYF.

This clone was seen a few times. V is TRBV14 and J is TRBJ2-7, with D perhaps matching TRBD2 (5 bases). V lost 4 bases and J 2 bases, leaving 15 bases between the germline ends. The CDR3 runs 15 residues. Germline CDR1 is SGHDN and CDR2 is FVKESK. CDR3 coding DNA: TGTGCCAGCAGCCCTTTTGAGGGCCTACCCTACGAGCAGTACTTC. Translation: CASSPFEGLPYEQYF.

This sequence joins TRBV4-1 and TRBJ1-5, with TRBD1 as a possible D gene (6 bases). The CDR3 runs to 16 residues. Trimming shortened V by 0 bases and J by 1 base, and 10 bases separated the two germline ends. Germline V lookup: CDR1 MGHRA, CDR2 YSYEKL. CDR3 region: CASSQELGASNQPQHF. The DNA of the CDR3 is TGCGCCAGCAGCCAAGAATTGGGGGCAAGCAATCAGCCCCAGCATTTT.

There are a few counts of this clone. The J gene is TRBJ2-3, the V gene TRBV7-9; possibly TRBD2 for D (5 bases). Trimming took 6 bases from V and 6 from J, leaving 13 bases between them. The CDR3 runs 13 residues. CDR1 and CDR2 from the germline V gene are SEHNR and FQNEAQ (reference sequence). The CDR3 DNA reads as TGTGCCAGCAGGGAGGCCCCGGCGGATACGCAGTATTTT. Protein product: CASREAPADTQYF.

The rearrangement links TRBV15 to TRBJ1-3; D possibly corresponds to TRBD1 (5 bases). Germline lookup yields CDR1 LNHNV and CDR2 YYDKDF (reference sequence). This CDR3 has 15 residues. The V end lost 0 bases, the J end lost 5 bases, and 11 bases lay between the germline ends. CDR3 DNA: TGTGCCACCAGCAGAGAGGGAACAGGAAGAAACACCATATATTTT. Protein: CATSREGTGRNTIYF.

The chain has TRBV4-1 and TRBJ2-5, with TRBD2 matching 7 bases. V shed 2 bases, J shed 4 bases, and the junction held 10 bases outside the gene matches. The length of the CDR3 is 16 residues. The germline CDR1 and CDR2 sequences are MGHRA and YSYEKL. CDR3 region: CASSQFGLGGGETQYF. The CDR3 nucleotides are TGCGCCAGCAGCCAATTCGGGCTTGGGGGGGGAGAGACCCAGTACTTC.

This rearrangement joins TRBV9 to TRBJ2-2; TRBD2 is a possible D gene (5 bases). The CDR3 is made up of 15 amino acids. Per the germline V gene, CDR1 is SGDLS and CDR2 is YYNGEE. V was trimmed by 0 bases and J by 4 bases, leaving 10 bases between them. DNA of the CDR3: TGTGCCAGCAGCGTAGAGGCTAGCCCCACCGGGGAGCTGTTTTTT. Translating it yields CASSVEASPTGELFF.

Remarks on this clone: A read error may produce the germline difference seen at one junction end. V and J are TRBV29-1 and TRBJ2-6, with D possibly being TRBD1 (5 bases). CDR1 and CDR2 from the germline V gene are SQVTM and ANQGSEA. The CDR3 totals 16 residues. CDR3 sequence: CSVGTLWPTGAHVLTF. In DNA form, the CDR3 reads TGCAGCGTTGGTACTTTGTGGCCAACTGGGGCCCACGTCCTGACTTTC.

This rearrangement joins TRBV11-2 to TRBJ2-5, with a weak D call TRBD1 (6 bases). The V gene lost 0 bases and the J gene lost 5 bases, with 16 bases spanning the gap. The CDR3 consists of 16 residues. The germline V gene encodes CDR1 SGHAT and CDR2 FQNNGV. For the CDR3, the DNA is TGTGCCAGCAGCTTAGATGGTACAGGGTTTGTGGAGACCCAGTACTTC. Protein product: CASSLDGTGFVETQYF.

This clone has more than one count but fewer than ten. The chain combines TRBV6-5 with TRBJ1-1; the D is unclear. The CDR3 is made up of 11 amino acids. CDR1 is MNHEY and CDR2 is SVGAGI in the germline V gene. Between the trimmed V and J ends, which lost 0 bases and 14 bases, there was a span of 10 bases. The CDR3 sequence is CASSYSQVTFF. CDR3 DNA: TGTGCCAGCAGTTACTCGCAGGTGACGTTCTTT.

This clone was seen a few times. CDR3 amino acids: CASTQGYEQYF. The CDR3 region has the DNA TGTGCCAGCACACAGGGCTACGAGCAGTACTTC. The chain employs TRBV6-6 and TRBJ2-7; D might be TRBD1 (6 bases). The V gene lost 7 bases and the J gene lost 3 bases, with 7 bases spanning the gap. The CDR3 spans 11 residues. CDR1 is MNHNY, CDR2 SVGAGI, per germline (reference sequence).

The V call is TRBV19, the J call TRBJ2-4, with TRBD1 matching 7 bases. The length of the CDR3 is 15 residues. Germline CDR1 and CDR2: LNHDA and SQIVND (reference sequence). The V segment lost 4 bases and the J segment 2 bases; nucleotides outside the gene matches: 5. CDR3: CASSRTGDSKNIQYF. The DNA of the CDR3 is TGTGCCAGTAGTAGAACAGGGGATTCCAAAAACATTCAGTACTTC.

The sample holds a few counts of this clone. The rearrangement joins TRBV27 to TRBJ1-1; 10 bases agree with TRBD1. Looked up from germline, CDR1 is MNHEY and CDR2 is SMNVEV (reference sequence). The junction had 7 bases not matched to a gene; V was cut back by 10 bases and J by 5 bases. This CDR3 contains 13 residues. CDR3 region: CATWRTGGTEAFF. The CDR3 DNA follows: TGTGCCACCTGGCGGACAGGGGGAACTGAAGCTTTCTTT.

This clone has only a few counts. This chain joins TRBV4-2 and TRBJ1-1; 11 bases align to TRBD1. V lost 0 bases, J lost 2 bases, and 8 bases stayed unmatched. This CDR3 has 18 amino acids. Looked up from germline, CDR1 is LGHNA and CDR2 is YNFKEQ. Here the CDR3 DNA reads TGTGCCAGCAGCCAAGATTCTGGACAGGGGGCGGGAAACACTGAAGCTTTCTTT. This encodes CASSQDSGQGAGNTEAFF.

The V and J genes are TRBV19 and TRBJ2-7; possibly TRBD1 for D (6 bases). The CDR3 covers 15 residues. V lost 6 bases and J lost 2, with 17 bases in between. Per germline, CDR1 LNHDA and CDR2 SQIVND (reference sequence). CDR3 DNA: TGTGCCAGTAGGAAATCGGGACAACCTGCCTACGAGCAGTACTTC. It yields the protein CASRKSGQPAYEQYF.

In this sample, this clone turned up a few times. The gene calls are TRBV5-1 and TRBJ2-7, with a tentative D call TRBD1 (5 bases). V was clipped by 5 bases and J by 0 bases, with 15 bases between them. Germline V gene data show CDR1 as SGHRS and CDR2 as YFSETQ. This CDR3 is 15 amino acids long. Written as DNA, the CDR3 is TGCGCCAGCAGAAGTACAGGAGAACCCTCCTACGAGCAGTACTTC. Protein product: CASRSTGEPSYEQYF.

The chain combines TRBV7-9 with TRBJ1-1; tentative D call: TRBD1 (6 bases). There are 14 residues in the CDR3. V was shortened by 5 bases and J by 7 bases, with 17 bases between the two germline ends. Germline loops: CDR1 SEHNR, CDR2 FQNEAQ (reference sequence). CDR3 bases: TGTGCCAGCAGCCCACCCGGGACACGATTTGAAGCTTTCTTT. Amino acid sequence: CASSPPGTRFEAFF. The full variable domain, with the rest looked up from reference TRBV7-9 and TRBJ1-1, is DTGVSQNPRHKITKRGQNVTFRCDPISEHNRLYWYRQTLGQGPEFLTYFQNEAQLEKSRLLSDRFSAERPKGSFSTLEIQRTEQGDSAMYLCASSPPGTRFEAFFGQGTRLTVV.

This clone was seen a handful of times. The CDR3 is CASSEATSGSREQYF. The CDR3 DNA follows: TGTGCCAGCAGTGAAGCAACGAGCGGGAGCCGGGAGCAGTACTTC. V gene TRBV6-1 combines with J gene TRBJ2-7; TRBD2 aligns across 8 bases. Germline V gives CDR1 MNHNS, CDR2 SASEGT. CDR3 size: 15 residues. The V segment lost 0 bases and the J segment 7 bases; nucleotides outside the gene matches: 8.

CDR3 nucleotide sequence: TGCGCCAGCAGCTTGGCCGCGTTAGCGCGACTCATGACCAACACAGATACGCAGTATTTT. As protein: CASSLAALARLMTNTDTQYF. This rearrangement joins TRBV5-1 to TRBJ2-3; D possibly corresponds to TRBD2 (5 bases). Trimming shortened V by 0 bases and J by 2 bases, and 25 bases separated the two germline ends. The CDR3 has 20 residues. The germline V gene encodes CDR1 SGHRS and CDR2 YFSETQ.

For this clone: The sample carries other DNA sequences with the same CDR3. The chain recombines TRBV19 with TRBJ2-7; 8 bases agree with TRBD1. The J segment lost 2 bases and the V segment lost 4 bases, leaving 4 bases of the junction unmatched. The CDR3 contains 14 residues. Per the germline V gene, CDR1 is LNHDA and CDR2 is SQIVND (reference sequence). The CDR3 is CASSTRDRPYEQYF. The CDR3 DNA reads as TGTGCCAGTAGTACACGGGACAGGCCCTACGAGCAGTACTTC.

This clone showed up just a few times. This chain uses TRBV7-9 with TRBJ2-2; 10 bases fit TRBD1. The CDR3 covers 16 residues. Germline V lookup: CDR1 SEHNR, CDR2 FQNEAQ (reference sequence). J gave up 4 bases and V 5 bases, and 7 bases lay outside the gene matches. CDR3 nucleotides: TGTGCCAGCAGCGCCCGGGACAGGGGCGTCACCGGGGAGCTGTTTTTT. Translated: CASSARDRGVTGELFF.

V is TRBV30 and J is TRBJ1-5; D not resolved. CDR1 and CDR2 from the germline V gene are GTSNPN and SVGIG (reference sequence). The CDR3 runs to 13 residues. Trimming shortened V by 3 bases and J by 0 bases, and 6 bases separated the two germline ends. CDR3 amino acids: CAWSRDSNQPQHF. CDR3 coding DNA: TGTGCCTGGAGCCGGGATAGCAATCAGCCCCAGCATTTT.